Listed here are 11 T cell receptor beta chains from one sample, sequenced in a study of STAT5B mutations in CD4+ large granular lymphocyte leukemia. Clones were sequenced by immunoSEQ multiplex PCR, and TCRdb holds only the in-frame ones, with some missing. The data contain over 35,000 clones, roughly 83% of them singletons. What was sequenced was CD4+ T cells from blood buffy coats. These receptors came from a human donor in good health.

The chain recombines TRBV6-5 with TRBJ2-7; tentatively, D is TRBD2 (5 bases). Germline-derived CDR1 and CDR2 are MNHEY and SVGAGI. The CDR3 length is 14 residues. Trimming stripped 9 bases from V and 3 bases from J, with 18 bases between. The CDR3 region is CASRPGGSIYEQYF. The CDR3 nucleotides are TGTGCCAGTCGGCCAGGTGGGAGTATCTACGAGCAGTACTTC.

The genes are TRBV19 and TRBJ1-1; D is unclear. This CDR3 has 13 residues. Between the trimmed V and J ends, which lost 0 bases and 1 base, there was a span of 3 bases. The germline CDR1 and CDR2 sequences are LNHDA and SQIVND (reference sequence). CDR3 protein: CASSIDRNTEAFF. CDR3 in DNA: TGTGCCAGTAGTATAGACCGGAACACTGAAGCTTTCTTT.

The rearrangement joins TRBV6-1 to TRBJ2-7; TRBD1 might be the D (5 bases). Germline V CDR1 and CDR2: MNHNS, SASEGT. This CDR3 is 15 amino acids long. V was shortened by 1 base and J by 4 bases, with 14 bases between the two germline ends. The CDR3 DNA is TGTGCCAGCAGTGAAGGGGGCGGAATACAGTACGAGCAGTACTTC. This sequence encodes CASSEGGGIQYEQYF.

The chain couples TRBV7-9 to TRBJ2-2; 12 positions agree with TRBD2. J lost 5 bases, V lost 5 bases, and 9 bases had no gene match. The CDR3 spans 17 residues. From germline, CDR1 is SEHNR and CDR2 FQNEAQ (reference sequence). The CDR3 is CASSPLSLAGGTGELFF. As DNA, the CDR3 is TGTGCCAGCAGCCCGCTCTCTCTAGCGGGAGGGACCGGGGAGCTGTTTTTT.

The CDR3 DNA sequence: TGTGCCAGCACTATCTCACAGGGGGCGGACTATGGCTACACCTTC. Protein product: CASTISQGADYGYTF. This chain links TRBV2 with TRBJ1-2; 9 positions match TRBD1. Trimming cost V 7 bases and J 3 bases; bases outside gene matches: 9. Germline assignment: CDR1 SNHLY and CDR2 FYNNEI. This CDR3 contains 15 residues. The whole variable domain, remainder taken from reference TRBV2 and TRBJ1-2, is EPEVTQTPSHQVTQMGQEVILRCVPISNHLYFYWYRQILGQKVEFLVSFYNNEISEKSEIFDDQFSVERPDGSNFTLKIRSTKLEDSAMYFCASTISQGADYGYTFGSGTRLTVV.

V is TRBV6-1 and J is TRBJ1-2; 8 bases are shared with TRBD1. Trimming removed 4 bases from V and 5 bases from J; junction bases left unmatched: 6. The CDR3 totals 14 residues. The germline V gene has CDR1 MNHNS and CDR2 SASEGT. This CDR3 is CASSGQGAGYGYTF. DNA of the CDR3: TGTGCCAGCAGTGGGCAGGGGGCCGGGTATGGCTACACCTTC.

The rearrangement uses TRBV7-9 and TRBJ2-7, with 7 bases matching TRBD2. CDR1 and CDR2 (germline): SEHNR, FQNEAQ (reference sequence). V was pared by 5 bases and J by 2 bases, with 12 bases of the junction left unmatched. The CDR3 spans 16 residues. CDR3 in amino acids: CASSPGRAGSTYEQYF. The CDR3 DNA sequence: TGTGCCAGCAGCCCGGGGAGGGCAGGGTCGACCTACGAGCAGTACTTC.

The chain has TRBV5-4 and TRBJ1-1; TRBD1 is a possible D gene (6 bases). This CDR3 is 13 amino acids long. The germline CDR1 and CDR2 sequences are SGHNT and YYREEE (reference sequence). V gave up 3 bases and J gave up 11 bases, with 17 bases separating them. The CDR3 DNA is TGTGCCAGCAGCTCTACACAGGGTAGGGAGGCTTTCTTT. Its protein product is CASSSTQGREAFF.

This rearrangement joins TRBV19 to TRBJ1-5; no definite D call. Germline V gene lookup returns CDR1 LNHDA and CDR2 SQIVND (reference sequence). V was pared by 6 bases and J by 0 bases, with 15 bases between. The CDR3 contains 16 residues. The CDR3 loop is CASRTKPGPSNQPQHF. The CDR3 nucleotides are TGTGCCAGTAGAACCAAGCCCGGGCCTAGCAATCAGCCCCAGCATTTT.

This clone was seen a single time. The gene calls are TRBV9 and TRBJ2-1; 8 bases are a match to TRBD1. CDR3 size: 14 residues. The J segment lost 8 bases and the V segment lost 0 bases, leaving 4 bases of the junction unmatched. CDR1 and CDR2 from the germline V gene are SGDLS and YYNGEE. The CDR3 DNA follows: TGTGCCAGCAGCGTAGTCTCAGGGGGCGATGAGCAGTTCTTC. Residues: CASSVVSGGDEQFF.

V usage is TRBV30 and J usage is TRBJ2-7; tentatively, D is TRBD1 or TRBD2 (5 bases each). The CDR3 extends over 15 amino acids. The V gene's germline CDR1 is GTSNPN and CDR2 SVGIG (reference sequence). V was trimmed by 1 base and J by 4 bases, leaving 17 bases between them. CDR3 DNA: TGTGCCTGGAGTGGCGCCTCCGGGGCCATGTACGAGCAGTACTTC. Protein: CAWSGASGAMYEQYF.